This T cell receptor (beta chain) is drawn from a study of blood T cell repertoires in COVID-19. Some clones are missing from TCRdb's copy, which holds only in-frame ones; the method was immunoSEQ multiplex PCR. This sample carries around 170,000 clones, approximately 89% of them seen once, and the ten largest clones take 3.5% to 4.5%. The CDR3 extends over 15 amino acids. CDR1 and CDR2 from the germline V gene are SGHDT and YYEEEE. V lost 6 bases to trimming and J lost 3 bases, with 15 bases between them. The V and J genes are TRBV5-6 and TRBJ2-2, with TRBD1 as a possible D gene (5 bases). Sequencing was carried out using peripheral blood. The clonotype comes from a woman in her twenties or thirties with acute or convalescent COVID-19. The CDR3 here is CASNFRQSYTGELFF. Here the CDR3 DNA reads TGTGCCAGCAATTTTAGACAGAGCTACACCGGGGAGCTGTTTTTT. Full variable domain (missing parts from reference TRBV5-6 and TRBJ2-2): DAGVTQSPTHLIKTRGQQVTLRCSPKSGHDTVSWYQQALGQGPQFIFQYYEEEERQRGNFPDRFSGHQFPNYSSELNVNALLLGDSALYLCASNFRQSYTGELFFGEGSRLTVL.